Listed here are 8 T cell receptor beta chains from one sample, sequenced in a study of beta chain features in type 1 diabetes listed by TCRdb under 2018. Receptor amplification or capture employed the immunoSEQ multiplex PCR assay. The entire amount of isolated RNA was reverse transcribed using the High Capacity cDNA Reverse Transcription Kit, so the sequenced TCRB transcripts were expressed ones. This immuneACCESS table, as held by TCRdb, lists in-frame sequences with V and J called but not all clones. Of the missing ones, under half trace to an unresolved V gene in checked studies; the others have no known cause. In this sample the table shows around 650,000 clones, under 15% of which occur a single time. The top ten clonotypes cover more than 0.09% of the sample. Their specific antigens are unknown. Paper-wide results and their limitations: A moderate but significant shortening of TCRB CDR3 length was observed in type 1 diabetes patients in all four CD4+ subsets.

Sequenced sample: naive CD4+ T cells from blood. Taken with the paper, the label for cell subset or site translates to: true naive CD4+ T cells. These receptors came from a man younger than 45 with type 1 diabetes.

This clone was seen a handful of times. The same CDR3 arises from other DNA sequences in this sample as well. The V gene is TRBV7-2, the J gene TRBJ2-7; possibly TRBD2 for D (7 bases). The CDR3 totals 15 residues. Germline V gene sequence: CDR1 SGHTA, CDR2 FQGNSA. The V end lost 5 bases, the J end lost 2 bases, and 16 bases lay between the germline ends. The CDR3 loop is CASSPGGGLPYEQYF. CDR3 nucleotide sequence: TGTGCCAGCAGCCCTGGGGGGGGGCTCCCCTACGAGCAGTACTTC.

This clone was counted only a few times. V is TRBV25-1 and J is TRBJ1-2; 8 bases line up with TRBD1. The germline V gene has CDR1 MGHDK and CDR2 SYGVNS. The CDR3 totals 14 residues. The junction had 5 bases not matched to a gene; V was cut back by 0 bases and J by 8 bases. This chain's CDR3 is CASSEYATGEGYTF. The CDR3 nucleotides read TGTGCCAGCAGTGAATATGCGACAGGGGAAGGCTACACCTTC.

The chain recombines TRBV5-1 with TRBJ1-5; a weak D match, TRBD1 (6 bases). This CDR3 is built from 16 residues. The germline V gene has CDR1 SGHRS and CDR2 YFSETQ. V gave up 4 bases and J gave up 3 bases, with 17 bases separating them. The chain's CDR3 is CASSLDPGAFNQPQHF. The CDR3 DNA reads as TGCGCCAGCAGCCTTGACCCAGGGGCTTTCAATCAGCCCCAGCATTTT.

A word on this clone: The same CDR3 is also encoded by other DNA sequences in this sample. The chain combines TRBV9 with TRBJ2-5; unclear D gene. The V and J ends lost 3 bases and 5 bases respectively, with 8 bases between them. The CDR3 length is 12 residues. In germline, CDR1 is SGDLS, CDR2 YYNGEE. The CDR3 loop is CASSEGGETQYF. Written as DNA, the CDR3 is TGTGCCAGCAGCGAGGGTGGGGAGACCCAGTACTTC.

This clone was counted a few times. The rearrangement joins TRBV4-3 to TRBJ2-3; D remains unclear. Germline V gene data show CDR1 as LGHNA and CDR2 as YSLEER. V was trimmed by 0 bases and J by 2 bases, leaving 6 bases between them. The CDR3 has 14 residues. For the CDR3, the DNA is TGCGCCAGCAGCCAAGATACTCACACAGATACGCAGTATTTT. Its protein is CASSQDTHTDTQYF.

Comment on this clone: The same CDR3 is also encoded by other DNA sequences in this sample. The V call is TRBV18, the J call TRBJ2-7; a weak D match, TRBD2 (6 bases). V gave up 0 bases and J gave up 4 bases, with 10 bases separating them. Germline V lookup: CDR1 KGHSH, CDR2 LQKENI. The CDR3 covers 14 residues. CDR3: CASSPPGGSYEQYF. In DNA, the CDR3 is TGTGCCAGCTCACCACCCGGGGGTAGTTACGAGCAGTACTTC.

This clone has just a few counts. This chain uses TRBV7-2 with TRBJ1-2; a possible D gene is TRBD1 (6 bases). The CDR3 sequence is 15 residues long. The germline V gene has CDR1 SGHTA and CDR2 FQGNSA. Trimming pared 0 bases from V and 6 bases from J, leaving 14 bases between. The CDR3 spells CASSLAADSNNGYTF. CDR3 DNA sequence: TGTGCCAGCAGCTTAGCGGCGGACAGCAACAATGGCTACACCTTC.

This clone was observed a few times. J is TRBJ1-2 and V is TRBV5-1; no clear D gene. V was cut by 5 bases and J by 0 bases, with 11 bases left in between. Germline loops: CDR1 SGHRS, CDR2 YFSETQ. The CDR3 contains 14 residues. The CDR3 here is CASSRVQTNYGYTF. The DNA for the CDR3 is TGCGCCAGCAGTCGGGTCCAGACTAACTATGGCTACACCTTC.